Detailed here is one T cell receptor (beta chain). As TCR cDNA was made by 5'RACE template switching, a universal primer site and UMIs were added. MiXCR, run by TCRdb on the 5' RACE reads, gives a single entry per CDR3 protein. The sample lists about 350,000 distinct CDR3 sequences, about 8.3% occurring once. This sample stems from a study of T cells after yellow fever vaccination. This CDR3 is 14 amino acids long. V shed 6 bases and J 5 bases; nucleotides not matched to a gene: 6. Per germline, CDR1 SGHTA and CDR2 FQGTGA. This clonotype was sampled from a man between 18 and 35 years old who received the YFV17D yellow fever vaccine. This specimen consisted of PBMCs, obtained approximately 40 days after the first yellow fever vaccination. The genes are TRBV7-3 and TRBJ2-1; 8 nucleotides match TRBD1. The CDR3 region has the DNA TGTGCCAGCAGTCTGACAGGGGACGACAATGAGCAGTTCTTC. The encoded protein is CASSLTGDDNEQFF.